Each of the 20 T cell receptor beta chains below was sequenced from the same sample in a study of T cell responses to AZD1222 COVID-19 vaccine. Method: immunoSEQ multiplex PCR; TCRdb's copy keeps in-frame clones and lacks some. The table has about 120,000 clones, roughly 90% seen once; the top ten hold 11% to 15%. This specimen consisted of peripheral blood, obtained on day 0 of AZD1222 vaccination. Receptors originate from an adult in good health.

This rearrangement joins TRBV18 to TRBJ1-2; D is perhaps TRBD1 (5 bases). Deletions cut 4 bases from V and 4 bases from J, with 13 bases between. The CDR3 is 14 amino acids. Germline-derived CDR1 and CDR2 are KGHSH and LQKENI. The CDR3 sequence is CASSHATEAYGYTF. The CDR3 DNA follows: TGTGCCAGCTCACACGCGACAGAAGCCTATGGCTACACCTTC.

The rearrangement uses TRBV15 and TRBJ1-4; D remains unclear. The CDR3 loop spans 14 amino acids. Between the trimmed V and J ends, which lost 0 bases and 4 bases, there was a span of 6 bases. Germline-derived CDR1 and CDR2 are LNHNV and YYDKDF (reference sequence). This CDR3 reads CATSRDRVNEKLFF. In nucleotides, the CDR3 is TGTGCCACCAGCAGAGATAGGGTTAATGAAAAACTGTTTTTT.

V is TRBV2 and J is TRBJ2-7, with TRBD2 matching 13 bases. CDR3 length equals 14 residues. The J segment lost 5 bases and the V segment lost 8 bases, leaving 6 bases of the junction unmatched. Germline lookup yields CDR1 SNHLY and CDR2 FYNNEI. In DNA, the CDR3 is TGTGCCAGCCAGGGACTAGCGGGAAGTCACGAGCAGTACTTC. Residues: CASQGLAGSHEQYF.

J is TRBJ2-2 and V is TRBV5-4, with 8 bases lining up with TRBD2. Germline V gene lookup returns CDR1 SGHNT and CDR2 YYREEE (reference sequence). Trimming at V came to 0 bases and at J to 1 base, leaving 2 bases not matched to a gene. This CDR3 has 16 amino acids. CDR3 amino acids: CASSLASGWNTGELFF. CDR3 bases: TGTGCCAGCAGCTTGGCTAGCGGGTGGAACACCGGGGAGCTGTTTTTT.

This clone was seen a few times. The chain is built from TRBV5-5 and TRBJ2-6; D is unresolved. CDR1 and CDR2 from the germline V gene are SGHKS and YYEKEE (reference sequence). Between the trimmed V and J ends, which lost 0 bases and 0 bases, there was a span of 10 bases. CDR3 length: 17 residues. This CDR3 is CASSLGLRSSGANVLTF. The CDR3 DNA reads TGTGCCAGCAGCTTGGGGTTGAGGAGCTCTGGGGCCAACGTCCTGACTTTC.

The V gene is TRBV28, the J gene TRBJ2-7; 7 nucleotides align to TRBD1. The length of the CDR3 is 15 residues. The germline V gene encodes CDR1 MDHEN and CDR2 SYDVKM. The junction had 11 bases not matched to a gene; V was cut back by 4 bases and J by 5 bases. CDR3 amino acids: CASSSIDRDVHEQYF. The CDR3 DNA is TGTGCCAGCAGTTCCATCGACAGGGATGTTCACGAGCAGTACTTC.

V gene TRBV29-1 combines with J gene TRBJ1-1; D possibly corresponds to TRBD1 (6 bases). The CDR3 runs 13 residues. Trimming took 6 bases from V and 5 from J, leaving 16 bases between them. Germline loops: CDR1 SQVTM, CDR2 ANQGSEA. The CDR3 spells CSVRTEWRTEAFF. The DNA of the CDR3 is TGCAGCGTCCGGACAGAGTGGAGGACTGAAGCTTTCTTT.

V is TRBV6-1 and J is TRBJ1-5; D is possibly TRBD1 (6 bases). CDR1 is MNHNS and CDR2 is SASEGT in the germline V gene. This CDR3 is 16 amino acids long. Trimming took off 2 bases at V and 1 base at J, with 12 bases between the two ends. As DNA, the CDR3 is TGTGCCAGCAGTGAAATCTGGGGACAAAGCAATCAGCCCCAGCATTTT. Translating it yields CASSEIWGQSNQPQHF.

This chain joins TRBV9 and TRBJ2-2; tentative D call: TRBD2 (6 bases). The CDR3 loop spans 16 amino acids. Trimming shortened V by 2 bases and J by 5 bases, and 16 bases separated the two germline ends. In germline, CDR1 is SGDLS, CDR2 YYNGEE. The CDR3 DNA reads TGTGCCAGCAGCGTGTCCCGCGGCGGGAAAACCGGGGAGCTGTTTTTT. Translating gives CASSVSRGGKTGELFF.

The gene calls are TRBV7-2 and TRBJ2-1, with D unclear. The CDR3 sequence is 11 residues long. The ends were cut back, 6 bases at V and 10 bases at J, with 10 bases in the middle. Germline-derived CDR1 and CDR2 are SGHTA and FQGNSA. CDR3 loop: CASRVHSEQFF. The CDR3 DNA reads TGTGCCAGCAGGGTCCACTCCGAGCAGTTCTTC. The entire variable domain, with the rest obtained from reference TRBV7-2 and TRBJ2-1, is as follows: GAGVSQSPSNKVTEKGKDVELRCDPISGHTALYWYRQSLGQGLEFLIYFQGNSAPDKSGLPSDRFSAERTGGSVSTLTIQRTQQEDSAVYLCASRVHSEQFFGPGTRLTVL.

This chain uses TRBV12-3 or TRBV12-4 with TRBJ2-3; no clear D. Trimming removed 9 bases from V and 2 bases from J, with 12 bases in between. The CDR3 totals 13 residues. Written as DNA, the CDR3 is TGTGCCAGTCGACCTGCTTCCACAGATACGCAGTATTTT. Protein product: CASRPASTDTQYF.

This clone was observed a single time. This CDR3 reads CASSNGGSTDTQYF. The CDR3 nucleotides are TGTGCCAGCAGCAACGGGGGGAGCACAGATACGCAGTATTTT. This chain connects TRBV6-4 to TRBJ2-3; 7 bases are a match to TRBD2. The junction had 3 bases not matched to a gene; V was cut back by 6 bases and J by 0 bases. The CDR3 runs to 14 residues. Germline lookup yields CDR1 MRHNA and CDR2 SNTAGT.

The CDR3 DNA reads as TGTGCCAGCAGTAACCGGGACAGTTTCACTGAAGCTTTCTTT. Translation: CASSNRDSFTEAFF. V and J are TRBV6-2 or TRBV6-3 and TRBJ1-1; 7 bases fit TRBD1. The CDR3 totals 14 residues. The germline CDR1 and CDR2 sequences are MNHEY and SVGEGT. V lost 5 bases, J lost 4 bases, and 7 bases stayed unmatched.

J is TRBJ2-7 and V is TRBV6-2 or TRBV6-3, with D maybe TRBD2 (5 bases). The CDR3 sequence is 14 residues long. In germline, CDR1 is MNHEY, CDR2 SVGEGT. Trimming stripped 0 bases from V and 2 bases from J, with 8 bases between. CDR3 coding DNA: TGTGCCAGCAGTTACTCGGAGGTCCCCTACGAGCAGTACTTC. Translated, it gives CASSYSEVPYEQYF.

The chain recombines TRBV11-3 with TRBJ2-5; D tentatively reads TRBD1 or TRBD2 (5 bases each). Trimming pared 0 bases from V and 4 bases from J, leaving 9 bases between. The CDR3 loop spans 14 amino acids. The V gene's germline CDR1 is SGHNT and CDR2 YENEEA. Here the CDR3 DNA reads TGTGCCAGCAGCTTAGATGGGGGTTCAGAGACCCAGTACTTC. Protein sequence: CASSLDGGSETQYF.

This clone was counted a single time. V usage is TRBV28 and J usage is TRBJ1-1; D is undetermined. This CDR3 has 12 residues. Germline lookup yields CDR1 MDHEN and CDR2 SYDVKM. Trimming removed 5 bases from V and 9 bases from J, with 13 bases in between. CDR3 bases: TGTGCCAGCAGTGAAGCTGGGCGGAAAGCTTTCTTT. Protein product: CASSEAGRKAFF.

The genes are TRBV19 and TRBJ1-5; possibly TRBD1 for D (5 bases). The ends were cut back, 3 bases at V and 3 bases at J, with 12 bases in the middle. CDR1 and CDR2 from the germline V gene are LNHDA and SQIVND (reference sequence). The CDR3 covers 15 residues. The CDR3 DNA reads TGTGCCAGTAGTATTAGGACACTGAACAATCAGCCCCAGCATTTT. Translation: CASSIRTLNNQPQHF.

J is TRBJ1-6 and V is TRBV11-2, with a weak D call TRBD1 (5 bases). Germline V gives CDR1 SGHAT, CDR2 FQNNGV. There are 14 residues in the CDR3. V was pared by 5 bases and J by 6 bases, with 11 bases between. The CDR3 sequence is CASSMQGFNSPLHF. The CDR3 DNA sequence: TGTGCCAGCAGCATGCAGGGTTTTAATTCACCCCTCCACTTT. Complete variable domain (other parts from reference TRBV11-2 and TRBJ1-6): EAGVAQSPRYKIIEKRQSVAFWCNPISGHATLYWYQQILGQGPKLLIQFQNNGVVDDSQLPKDRFSAERLKGVDSTLKIQPAKLEDSAVYLCASSMQGFNSPLHFGNGTRLTVT.

The rearrangement uses TRBV9 and TRBJ2-1; D unresolved. CDR1 is SGDLS, CDR2 YYNGEE, per germline. Trimming took off 0 bases at V and 4 bases at J, with 2 bases between the two ends. The CDR3 contains 12 residues. The CDR3 protein is CASSVGYNEQFF. Written as DNA, the CDR3 is TGTGCCAGCAGCGTAGGTTACAATGAGCAGTTCTTC.

The chain couples TRBV6-5 to TRBJ1-2, with no clear D. V gave up 2 bases and J gave up 2 bases, with 9 bases separating them. Per the germline V gene, CDR1 is MNHEY and CDR2 is SVGAGI. The CDR3 extends over 14 amino acids. Written as DNA, the CDR3 is TGTGCCAGCAGTTACCTGGGCGGGAACTATGGCTACACCTTC. Its translation: CASSYLGGNYGYTF.